These T cell receptor beta chains were read from a single sample in a study of Ad26.COV2.S vaccination and SARS-CoV-2 variants. Libraries were prepared by immunoSEQ multiplex PCR; TCRdb keeps only in-frame clonotypes and omits some of them. The repertoire includes 350,000 to 550,000 clones, 80% to 90% of them detected once, and 2.5% sits in the top ten. Specimen: peripheral blood, collected in a trial of Ad26.COV2.S vaccine versus placebo. The receptors come from a person between 18 and 59 years old who received the Ad26.COV2.S COVID-19 vaccine or a placebo. Each CDR3 is given with its conserved first and last residue. Each record gives: D gene, J gene, V gene, clone size, CDR3 DNA, CDR3 protein. D genes are given only for firm matches. Size values are once, few and many counts, or a class for expanded clones, and some rows have none.

>TRBD1|TRBJ1-2|TRBV7-2|few
TGTGCCAGCAGCGCCCGACAGGGGGCTCATGGCTACACCTTC
CASSARQGAHGYTF
>-|TRBJ2-4|TRBV5-1|-
TGCGCCAGCAGCTTGGTTGGGAGCCAAAACATTCAGTACTTC
CASSLVGSQNIQYF
>-|TRBJ1-2|TRBV27|once
TGTGCCAGCAGTCTAACCCCGATGGGAGGGTTCTATGGCTACACCTTC
CASSLTPMGGFYGYTF
>-|TRBJ1-5|TRBV28|-
TGTGCCAGCAGTTTATGGGTTTTGGGGCAGCCCCAGCATTTT
CASSLWVLGQPQHF
>TRBD2|TRBJ2-5|TRBV2|-
TGTGCCAGCGCATTGGGACTAGCGGGAGCGTACCAAGAGACCCAGTACTTC
CASALGLAGAYQETQYF
>-|TRBJ1-2|TRBV3-1/TRBV3-2|-
TGTGCCAGCAGCCAAGATCGCAGGGAGGACTCCTATGGCTACACCTTC
CASSQDRREDSYGYTF
>-|TRBJ2-1|TRBV4-1|-
TGCGCCAGCAGCCAAAGAGTTAGAGTGGACGATGAGCAGTTCTTC
CASSQRVRVDDEQFF
>-|TRBJ1-2|TRBV4-1|-
TGCGCCAGCAGCCAAAAGTCCCGGGCTTCTAACTATGGCTACACCTTC
CASSQKSRASNYGYTF
>-|TRBJ2-4|TRBV10-3|-
TGTGCCATCGGGGAGACACTAGCCAAAAACATTCAGTACTTC
CAIGETLAKNIQYF
>-|TRBJ1-5|TRBV19|-
TGTGCCAGTAGTATTGGGGGTACGCGTGTCAGCAATCAGCCCCAGCATTTT
CASSIGGTRVSNQPQHF
>-|TRBJ1-5|TRBV28|-
TGTGCCAGCAGTTTAGGCGGACCAGGTAGCAATCAGCCCCAGCATTTT
CASSLGGPGSNQPQHF
>TRBD1|TRBJ1-5|TRBV7-9|-
TGTGCCAGCAGCTTAGGGGACAGGGTATGGCCCCAGCATTTT
CASSLGDRVWPQHF
>-|TRBJ1-2|TRBV10-3|few
TGTGCCATCAGTGAGAGGGAGGGTGGCGGCTACACCTTC
CAISEREGGGYTF
>-|TRBJ1-6|TRBV5-8|-
TGTGCCAGCAGCTCAAGAGCTCCCGGATATAATTCACCCCTCCACTTT
CASSSRAPGYNSPLHF
>-|TRBJ2-3|TRBV12-3/TRBV12-4|-
TGTGCCAGCAGTTTAGCGGGAGGTTATACGCAGTATTTT
CASSLAGGYTQYF
>TRBD2|TRBJ2-2|TRBV5-1|-
TGCGCCAGCAGCTTGGCCTCCGGTAGCGGGGATAGAGGCGGTGGGGAGCTGTTTTTT
CASSLASGSGDRGGGELFF
>-|TRBJ1-2|TRBV5-1|-
TGCGCCAGCAGCTTAGGGTTCAGTGAACGGCACTATGGCTACACCTTC
CASSLGFSERHYGYTF
>-|TRBJ1-6|TRBV5-1|-
TGCGCCAGCAGCGTTCGGGGGGGTACTAATTCACCCCTCCACTTT
CASSVRGGTNSPLHF
>-|TRBJ1-1|TRBV5-8|-
TGTGCCAGCAGCGATTCGGGGTCTGAGAACACTGAAGCTTTCTTT
CASSDSGSENTEAFF
>-|TRBJ1-4|TRBV11-1|-
TGTGCCAGCAGCTTAACGATCAGAGTGAATGAAAAACTGTTTTTT
CASSLTIRVNEKLFF
>TRBD2|TRBJ2-5|TRBV18|-
TGTGCCAGCTCAGGGTCCCCGCGGACTAGACAAGAGACCCAGTACTTC
CASSGSPRTRQETQYF
>TRBD2|TRBJ2-5|TRBV9|-
TGTGCCAGCAGCGTTCTAGCGGGAGGGGAGACCCAGTACTTC
CASSVLAGGETQYF
>-|TRBJ1-5|TRBV6-5|few
TGTGCCAGCAGGGAGACAACATGGGAGCCCCAGCATTTT
CASRETTWEPQHF
>-|TRBJ2-1|TRBV28|-
TGTGCCAGCAGTTTACGGCTAGTATCCGTCAATGAGCAGTTCTTC
CASSLRLVSVNEQFF
>-|TRBJ1-2|TRBV3-1/TRBV3-2|-
TGTGCCAGCAGTCATCGGGACGTTCCCTCAAACTATGGCTACACCTTC
CASSHRDVPSNYGYTF
>-|TRBJ2-7|TRBV7-2|-
TGTGCCAGCAGCCTCCGCGGTGGCGGGTACGAGCAGTACTTC
CASSLRGGGYEQYF
>-|TRBJ2-2|TRBV18|-
TGTGCCAGCTCGGGGGCGCAAACGAACACCGGGGAGCTGTTTTTT
CASSGAQTNTGELFF
>-|TRBJ2-3|TRBV28|once
TGTGCCAGCAGTTCTTTGGGGGAGAGGGGCACAGATACGCAGTATTTT
CASSSLGERGTDTQYF
>-|TRBJ1-2|TRBV28|-
TGTGCCAGCAGCCTACAGGGAAAGTATGGCTACACCTTC
CASSLQGKYGYTF
>-|TRBJ2-5|TRBV5-4|-
TGTGCCAGCAGCCGGAATAAAGAGACCCAGTACTTC
CASSRNKETQYF
>TRBD1|TRBJ1-2|TRBV2|-
TGTGCCAGCAGTGTAGGGACAGGGAACTATGGCTACACCTTC
CASSVGTGNYGYTF